This T cell receptor (beta chain) is from a study of vaccination effects on CD4 cells after COVID-19. Study-level findings and limits: In healthy vaccinees, only 1 of 255 vaccine-induced clones cross-reacted with common cold coronaviruses.

Produced via immunoSEQ multiplex PCR; TCRdb's table is partial and in-frame only. The data contain approximately 24,000 clones, about four fifths of them seen just once; the ten biggest clones take up about 5.8%. The CDR3 length is 16 residues. In germline, CDR1 is SGHRS, CDR2 YFSETQ. V lost 1 base to trimming and J lost 2 bases; unmatched junction nucleotides: 5. After expansion with viral peptide pools in the ViraFEST assay, antigen-specific CD4+ T cells were sequenced. CD4+ T cells were isolated after approximately 10 days of culture. As their vaccination, participants received two doses of either BNT162b2 or mRNA-1273. A half-volume exchange with IL-2 medium occurred on days 3 and 7. Concerning this clone: Its matching antigen is unknown.

The chain uses TRBV5-1 and TRBJ2-2; 7 bases are a match to TRBD2. This sequence originates from a human donor who received a COVID-19 vaccine. Some clones in this sample may be carry-over from other donors' samples. The source was CD4+ T cells from PBMCs cultured with SARS-CoV-2 spike peptides, collected after COVID-19 vaccination. CDR3 sequence: CASSLSLAENTGELFF. DNA of the CDR3: TGCGCCAGCAGCTTGTCCCTAGCGGAAAACACCGGGGAGCTGTTTTTT.